The 9 T cell receptor beta chains below come from one sample, sequenced in a study of cytomegalovirus exposure and HLA in healthy donors. Vbeta (60) and Jbeta (13) primers were used in the PCR. Measured with immunoSEQ multiplex PCR; TCRdb has only the in-frame clones, and not every one. The sample holds 90,000 to 150,000 clones, around 60% seen once. The specimen sequenced was PBMCs. The origin of the receptors is a man aged 35-49 years in good health and CMV-seropositive.

A few counts support this clone. This rearrangement joins TRBV6-5 to TRBJ1-1, with TRBD1 identical over 8 bases. Germline CDR1 and CDR2: MNHEY and SVGAGI. The CDR3 extends over 15 amino acids. V shed 0 bases, J shed 10 bases, and the junction held 10 bases outside the gene matches. The CDR3 DNA is TGTGCCAGCAGTTACTCGACCCAAGACAGGGGATCAGCTTTCTTT. This encodes CASSYSTQDRGSAFF.

In this sample, this clone turned up once. The chain employs TRBV10-3 and TRBJ2-7, with 7 bases lining up with TRBD1. V dropped 4 bases and J dropped 3; count of bases not matched to a gene: 3. Germline CDR1 is ENHRY and CDR2 is SYGVKD. This CDR3 is built from 13 residues. The CDR3 sequence is CAISVAGGYEQYF. The CDR3 bases are TGTGCCATCAGTGTAGCAGGGGGCTACGAGCAGTACTTC.

The CDR3 DNA reads TGTGCCATCAGTGATCAGGGAAACACTGAAGCTTTCTTT. The encoded protein is CAISDQGNTEAFF. This sequence joins TRBV10-3 and TRBJ1-1; a possible D gene is TRBD1 (5 bases). Germline loops: CDR1 ENHRY, CDR2 SYGVKD. CDR3 size: 13 residues. V was clipped by 3 bases and J by 2 bases, with 7 bases between them.

This clone has only a few counts. The chain carries TRBV4-2 and TRBJ2-2; TRBD2 agrees at 14 bases. Trimming took 3 bases from V and 2 from J; bases not matched to a gene: 2. The V gene's germline CDR1 is LGHNA and CDR2 YNFKEQ. The CDR3 runs 17 residues. CDR3 amino acids: CASSQGTSGGNTGELFF. CDR3 DNA: TGTGCCAGCAGCCAGGGGACTAGCGGGGGTAACACCGGGGAGCTGTTTTTT.

A few counts support this clone. Mismatch with germline at one junction end may stem from a read error. This chain links TRBV4-1 with TRBJ1-3, with 7 bases identical to TRBD1. This CDR3 is built from 15 residues. Germline CDR1 and CDR2: MGHRA and YSYEKL. The CDR3 loop reads CASSKDRVTGNTIYF. The CDR3 DNA is TGCGCCAGCAGCAAAGACAGGGTTACTGGAAACACCATATATTTT.

The CDR3, as DNA: TGTGCCAGCAGTTTTGCCGGGACTGGGGCTTCTGGCTACACCTTC. It yields the protein CASSFAGTGASGYTF. This sequence joins TRBV28 and TRBJ1-2; perhaps TRBD1 as D (5 bases). The CDR3 is made up of 15 amino acids. The ends were cut back, 3 bases at V and 7 bases at J, with 18 bases in the middle. Germline CDR1 and CDR2: MDHEN and SYDVKM.

The rearrangement joins TRBV6-1 to TRBJ2-3, with 10 bases fitting TRBD2. This CDR3 has 15 amino acids. In germline, CDR1 is MNHNS, CDR2 SASEGT. The V and J ends lost 2 bases and 2 bases, in that order; junction bases with no gene match: 1. The chain's CDR3 is CASSELAGDTDTQYF. In DNA form, the CDR3 reads TGTGCCAGCAGTGAACTAGCGGGGGACACAGATACGCAGTATTTT.

The chain joins TRBV6-1 to TRBJ2-7; 10 bases are shared with TRBD1. The CDR3 spans 13 residues. Germline lookup yields CDR1 MNHNS and CDR2 SASEGT. Losses at the gene ends were 4 bases for V and 3 bases for J; bases not matched to a gene: 0. The CDR3 protein is CASSGTGGYEQYF. The CDR3, as DNA: TGTGCCAGCAGTGGGACAGGGGGCTACGAGCAGTACTTC.

This clone was counted once. J is TRBJ1-1 and V is TRBV29-1, with D perhaps matching TRBD1 (5 bases). The CDR3 totals 12 residues. The ends were cut back, 7 bases at V and 5 bases at J, with 14 bases in the middle. Germline CDR1 and CDR2: SQVTM and ANQGSEA. CDR3 nucleotide sequence: TGCAGCGCCCGGGGGGGAGGGACTGAAGCTTTCTTT. The encoded protein is CSARGGGTEAFF.